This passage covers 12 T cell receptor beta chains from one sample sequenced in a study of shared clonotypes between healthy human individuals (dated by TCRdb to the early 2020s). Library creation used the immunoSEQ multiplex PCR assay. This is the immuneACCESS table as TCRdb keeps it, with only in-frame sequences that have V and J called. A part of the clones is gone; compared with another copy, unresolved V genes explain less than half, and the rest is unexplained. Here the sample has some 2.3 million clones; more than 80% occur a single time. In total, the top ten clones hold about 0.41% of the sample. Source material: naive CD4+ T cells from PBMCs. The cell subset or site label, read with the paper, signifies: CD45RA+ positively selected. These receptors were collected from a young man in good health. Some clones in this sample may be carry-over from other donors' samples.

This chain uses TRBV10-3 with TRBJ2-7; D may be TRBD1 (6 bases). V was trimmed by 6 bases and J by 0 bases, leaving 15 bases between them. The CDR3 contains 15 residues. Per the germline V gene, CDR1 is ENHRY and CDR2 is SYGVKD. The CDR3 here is CAISDPRDISYEQYF. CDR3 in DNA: TGTGCCATCAGCGACCCTCGGGACATCTCCTACGAGCAGTACTTC.

The CDR3: CANAGSGTISYEQYF. The CDR3 coding sequence is TGTGCCAACGCGGGGAGCGGGACAATATCCTACGAGCAGTACTTC. This chain uses TRBV2 with TRBJ2-7; tentatively, D is TRBD2 (7 bases). The CDR3 extends over 15 amino acids. The V gene's germline CDR1 is SNHLY and CDR2 FYNNEI. Trimming pared 10 bases from V and 1 base from J, leaving 20 bases between.

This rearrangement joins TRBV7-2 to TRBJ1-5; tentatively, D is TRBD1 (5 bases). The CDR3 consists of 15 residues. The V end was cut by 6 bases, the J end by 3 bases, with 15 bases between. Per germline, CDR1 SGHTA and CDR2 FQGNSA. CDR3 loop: CASRPPGGFNQPQHF. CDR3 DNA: TGTGCCAGCAGACCCCCGGGGGGATTCAATCAGCCCCAGCATTTT.

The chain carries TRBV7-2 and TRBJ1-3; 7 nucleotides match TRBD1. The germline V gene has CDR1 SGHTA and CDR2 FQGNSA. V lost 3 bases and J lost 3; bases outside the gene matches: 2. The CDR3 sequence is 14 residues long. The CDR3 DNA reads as TGTGCCAGCAGCTTCCAGGGGGGTGGAAACACCATATATTTT. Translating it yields CASSFQGGGNTIYF.

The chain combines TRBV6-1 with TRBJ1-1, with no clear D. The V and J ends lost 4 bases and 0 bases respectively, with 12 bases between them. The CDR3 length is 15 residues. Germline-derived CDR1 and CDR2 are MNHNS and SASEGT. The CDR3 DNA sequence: TGTGCCAGCAGTGTCCAGACTATTATGAACACTGAAGCTTTCTTT. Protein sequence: CASSVQTIMNTEAFF.

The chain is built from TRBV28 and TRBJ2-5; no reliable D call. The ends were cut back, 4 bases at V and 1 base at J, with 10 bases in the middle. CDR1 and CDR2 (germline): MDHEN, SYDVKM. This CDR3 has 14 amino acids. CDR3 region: CASSSASIQETQYF. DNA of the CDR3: TGTGCCAGCAGTTCCGCATCGATCCAAGAGACCCAGTACTTC.

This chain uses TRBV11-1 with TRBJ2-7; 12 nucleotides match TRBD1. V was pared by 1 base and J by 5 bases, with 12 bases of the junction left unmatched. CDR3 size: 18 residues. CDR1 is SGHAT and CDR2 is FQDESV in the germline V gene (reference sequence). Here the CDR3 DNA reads TGTGCCAGCAGCTTAGTAGATGTAAGGGACAGGGGGCGGAACGAGCAGTACTTC. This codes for CASSLVDVRDRGRNEQYF. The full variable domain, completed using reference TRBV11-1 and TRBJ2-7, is EAEVAQSPRYKITEKSQAVAFWCDPISGHATLYWYRQILGQGPELLVQFQDESVVDDSQLPKDRFSAERLKGVDSTLKIQPAELGDSAMYLCASSLVDVRDRGRNEQYFGPGTRLTVT.

CDR3 coding DNA: TGCGCCAGCAGCTTGAGTCGTGATGGTCTGTTCTTC. As protein: CASSLSRDGLFF. The V gene is TRBV5-1, the J gene TRBJ2-1; D is uncertain. This CDR3 is 12 amino acids long. Germline V gene lookup returns CDR1 SGHRS and CDR2 YFSETQ. Trimming took 1 base from V and 15 from J, leaving 14 bases between them.

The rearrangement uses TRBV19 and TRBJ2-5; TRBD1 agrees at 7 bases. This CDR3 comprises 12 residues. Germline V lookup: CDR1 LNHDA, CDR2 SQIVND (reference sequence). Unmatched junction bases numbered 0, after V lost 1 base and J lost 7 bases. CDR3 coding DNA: TGTGCCAGTAGTATAGGGGACAGGACCCAGTACTTC. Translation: CASSIGDRTQYF.

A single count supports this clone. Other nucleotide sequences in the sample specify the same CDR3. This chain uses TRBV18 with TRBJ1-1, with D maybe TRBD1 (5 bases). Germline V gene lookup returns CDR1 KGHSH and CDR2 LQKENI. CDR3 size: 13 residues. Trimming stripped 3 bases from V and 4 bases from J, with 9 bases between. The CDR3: CASSPPGGTEAFF. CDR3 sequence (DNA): TGTGCCAGCTCACCCCCGGGGGGCACTGAAGCTTTCTTT.

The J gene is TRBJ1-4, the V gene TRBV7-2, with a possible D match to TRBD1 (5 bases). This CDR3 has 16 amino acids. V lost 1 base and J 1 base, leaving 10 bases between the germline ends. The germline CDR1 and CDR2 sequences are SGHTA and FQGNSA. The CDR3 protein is CASSLVGTRTNEKLFF. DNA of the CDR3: TGTGCCAGCAGCTTAGTGGGGACCCGAACTAATGAAAAACTGTTTTTT.

The CDR3 sequence: CATSRGRGRNTEAFF. DNA for the CDR3: TGTGCCACCAGCCGAGGGAGGGGCAGGAACACTGAAGCTTTCTTT. V and J are TRBV15 and TRBJ1-1, with D possibly matching TRBD1 (5 bases). This CDR3 has 15 amino acids. Germline assignment: CDR1 LNHNV and CDR2 YYDKDF (reference sequence). Trimming took off 5 bases at V and 1 base at J, with 14 bases between the two ends.